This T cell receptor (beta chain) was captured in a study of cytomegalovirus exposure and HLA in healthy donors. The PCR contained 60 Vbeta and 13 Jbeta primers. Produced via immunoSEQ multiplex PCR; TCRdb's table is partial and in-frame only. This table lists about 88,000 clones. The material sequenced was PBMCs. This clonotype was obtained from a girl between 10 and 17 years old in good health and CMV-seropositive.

The CDR3 loop reads CASSQGARGRLETQYF. The CDR3 nucleotides are TGTGCCAGCAGCCAAGGGGCCAGGGGTCGGTTGGAGACCCAGTACTTC. The chain employs TRBV14 and TRBJ2-5; a weak D match, TRBD1 (6 bases). Germline CDR1 and CDR2: SGHDN and FVKESK. This CDR3 is 16 amino acids long. Trimming took off 1 base at V and 5 bases at J, with 17 bases between the two ends.